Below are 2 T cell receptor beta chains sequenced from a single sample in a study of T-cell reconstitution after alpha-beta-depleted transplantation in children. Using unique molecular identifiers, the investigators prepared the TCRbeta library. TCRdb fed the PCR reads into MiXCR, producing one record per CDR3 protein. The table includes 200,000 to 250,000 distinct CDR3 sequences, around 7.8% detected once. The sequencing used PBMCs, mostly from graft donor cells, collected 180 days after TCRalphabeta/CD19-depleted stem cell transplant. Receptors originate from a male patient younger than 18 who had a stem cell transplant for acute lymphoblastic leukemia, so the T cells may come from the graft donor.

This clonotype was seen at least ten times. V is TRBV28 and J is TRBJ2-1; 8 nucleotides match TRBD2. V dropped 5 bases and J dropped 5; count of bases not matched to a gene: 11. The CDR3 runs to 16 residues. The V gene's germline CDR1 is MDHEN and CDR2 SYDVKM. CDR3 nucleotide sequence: TGTGCCAGCAGTCCCCATAGGACTAGCCCAAACAATGAGCAGTTCTTC. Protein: CASSPHRTSPNNEQFF.

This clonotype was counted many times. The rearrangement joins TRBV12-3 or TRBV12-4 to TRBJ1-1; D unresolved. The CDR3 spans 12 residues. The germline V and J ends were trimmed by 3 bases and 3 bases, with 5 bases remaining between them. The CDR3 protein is CASSLDDTEAFF. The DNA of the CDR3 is TGTGCCAGCAGTTTGGACGACACTGAAGCTTTCTTT.